This entry concerns a single T cell receptor beta chain. Its antigen is unknown. These data are taken from a study of T cells expressing NK-cell markers. Findings and caveats of the study: The CD3+CD56-NKG2C+ fraction of a handful of donors was likewise dominated by these clonotypes.

Germline CDR1 reads SGHRS; CDR2 reads YFSETQ. CDR3 length: 19 residues. A 5'RACE template switching approach incorporating UMIs was used to make TCR beta cDNA. TCRdb derives one entry per CDR3 protein from the 5' RACE reads, leaving out DNA. The sample holds about 300,000 distinct CDR3 sequences. V usage is TRBV5-1 and J usage is TRBJ1-6. The sequenced sample was blood T cells: a sorted CD56 or NKG2C T cell subset, CD4+ or CD8+ T cells, or bulk PBMC T cells (not recorded which). The receptor was isolated from a woman aged 18 to 75 in good health. The CDR3 loop is CASSLASDILGPRGSPLHF.